This T cell receptor (beta chain) was obtained from a study of patients and donors after allogeneic stem cell transplantation. TCRdb processed the RT-PCR reads anew with MiXCR; each CDR3 protein has one entry. The sample comprises 800,000 to 1,000,000 distinct CDR3 sequences, 15% to 20% of which are singletons, and around 6% rests with the top ten. Per the germline V gene, CDR1 is SEHNR and CDR2 is FQNEAQ (reference sequence). The ends were cut back, 5 bases at V and 0 bases at J, with 10 bases in the middle. The CDR3 contains 14 residues. This clonotype was seen only a few times. The gene calls are TRBV7-9 and TRBJ1-1; D uncertain. The TCR comes from a human donor who was either an allogeneic HSCT recipient or a stem cell or donor lymphocyte infusion donor (not recorded which). It is not recorded whose cells these are; they may come from a transplant donor. Material for sequencing was blood, either unsorted or a sorted T cell fraction (not recorded which). The DNA of the CDR3 is TGTGCCAGCAGCGTAGGCGAAATGAACACTGAAGCTTTCTTT. This encodes CASSVGEMNTEAFF.